What follows are 26 T cell receptor beta chains derived from one specimen sequenced in a study of blood T cell repertoires in COVID-19. TCRdb's table, derived via immunoSEQ multiplex PCR, lists solely in-frame clones and lacks some. The sample carries about 37,000 clones, 88% recorded once. The sample was peripheral blood. These receptors all come from a human donor in a cohort sampled during active COVID-19.

V gene TRBV6-6 combines with J gene TRBJ2-7; 13 bases line up with TRBD2. The CDR3 covers 13 residues. J was trimmed by 8 bases and V by 5 bases; bases with no gene match: 3. Germline CDR1 and CDR2: MNHNY and SVGAGI (reference sequence). DNA of the CDR3: TGTGCCAGCAGTGTGGGACTAGCGGGAAAGCAGTACTTC. It translates to CASSVGLAGKQYF.

The rearrangement uses TRBV7-9 and TRBJ1-6; a weak D match, TRBD1 (5 bases). The CDR3 has 15 amino acids. The germline V gene has CDR1 SEHNR and CDR2 FQNEAQ (reference sequence). V was pared by 1 base and J by 14 bases, with 18 bases between. The CDR3 DNA sequence: TGTGCCAGCAGCTTAGAGGAGGGGCGCGATTCGACCCTCCACTTT. Translated: CASSLEEGRDSTLHF.

The chain joins TRBV2 to TRBJ2-7, with D tentatively TRBD1 (6 bases). The ends were cut back, 5 bases at V and 6 bases at J, with 20 bases in the middle. The CDR3 is made up of 15 amino acids. CDR1 is SNHLY and CDR2 is FYNNEI in the germline V gene. The DNA of the CDR3 is TGTGCCAGCAGTAAGAGACCCCAAGTGGGGGCCGAGCAGTACTTC. Translated: CASSKRPQVGAEQYF. The full variable domain, with the rest looked up from reference TRBV2 and TRBJ2-7, is EPEVTQTPSHQVTQMGQEVILRCVPISNHLYFYWYRQILGQKVEFLVSFYNNEISEKSEIFDDQFSVERPDGSNFTLKIRSTKLEDSAMYFCASSKRPQVGAEQYFGPGTRLTVT.

The chain has TRBV6-5 and TRBJ2-5, with 7 positions matching TRBD1. This CDR3 has 15 residues. Germline V gene data show CDR1 as MNHEY and CDR2 as SVGAGI. With 2 bases clipped from V and 2 bases from J, the junction kept 5 bases outside the gene matches. CDR3 DNA sequence: TGTGCCAGCAGTTACGCTGACAGGGATCAAGAGACCCAGTACTTC. This sequence encodes CASSYADRDQETQYF.

The CDR3 nucleotides are TGTGCCAGTAGTATAGATTGGGGGGGGACTAGCGGGAGATACTTAGATGAGCAGTTCTTC. Amino acids: CASSIDWGGTSGRYLDEQFF. The chain employs TRBV19 and TRBJ2-1; 14 nucleotides line up with TRBD2. CDR3 length: 20 amino acids. The germline CDR1 and CDR2 sequences are LNHDA and SQIVND (reference sequence). Losses at the gene ends were 0 bases for V and 8 bases for J; bases not matched to a gene: 15.

The chain couples TRBV5-4 to TRBJ2-1, with 7 bases lining up with TRBD2. V shed 3 bases, J shed 10 bases, and the junction held 7 bases outside the gene matches. CDR3 length: 13 amino acids. Germline values: CDR1 SGHNT, CDR2 YYREEE (reference sequence). CDR3 loop: CASSSPLGGEQFF. CDR3 sequence (DNA): TGTGCCAGCAGCTCCCCTTTGGGAGGGGAGCAGTTCTTC.

The V call is TRBV15, the J call TRBJ2-6; D uncertain. Per the germline V gene, CDR1 is LNHNV and CDR2 is YYDKDF (reference sequence). V was clipped by 5 bases and J by 0 bases, with 8 bases between them. The CDR3 runs 15 residues. The CDR3 DNA follows: TGTGCCACCAGCCAGAGGAACTCTGGGGCCAACGTCCTGACTTTC. It specifies CATSQRNSGANVLTF.

The rearrangement links TRBV29-1 to TRBJ2-3, with 7 bases fitting TRBD2. This CDR3 has 14 residues. The trim removed 4 bases at V and 6 bases at J, leaving 10 bases unmatched. Germline V CDR1 and CDR2: SQVTM, ANQGSEA. In DNA, the CDR3 is TGCAGCGTTGGGTTGGGCGGGAGCTCCGATACGCAGTATTTT. Amino acid sequence: CSVGLGGSSDTQYF.

This rearrangement joins TRBV28 to TRBJ1-5, with D tentatively TRBD1 (6 bases). CDR1 and CDR2 (germline): MDHEN, SYDVKM. The germline V and J ends were trimmed by 11 bases and 5 bases, with 16 bases remaining between them. This CDR3 contains 13 residues. The CDR3 loop reads CAGRGAGDQPQHF. The CDR3 DNA reads as TGTGCCGGCCGGGGGGCGGGCGATCAGCCCCAGCATTTT.

The chain employs TRBV19 and TRBJ2-5; 7 nucleotides line up with TRBD1. V shed 4 bases and J 4 bases; nucleotides not matched to a gene: 9. This CDR3 is built from 15 residues. Germline assignment: CDR1 LNHDA and CDR2 SQIVND (reference sequence). CDR3 nucleotides: TGTGCCAGTAGTAGGGACAGCCTGCCGGGAGAGACCCAGTACTTC. This gives the protein CASSRDSLPGETQYF.

CDR3 amino acids: CAWSAQATNEKLFF. CDR3 nucleotide sequence: TGTGCCTGGAGTGCGCAGGCAACTAATGAAAAACTGTTTTTT. V gene TRBV30 combines with J gene TRBJ1-4; D call uncertain. CDR3 length equals 14 residues. Between the trimmed V and J ends, which lost 1 base and 0 bases, there was a span of 6 bases. The germline V gene encodes CDR1 GTSNPN and CDR2 SVGIG (reference sequence).

V gene TRBV30 combines with J gene TRBJ1-1; D unclear. Trimming pared 0 bases from V and 1 base from J, leaving 6 bases between. The length of the CDR3 is 13 residues. Germline lookup yields CDR1 GTSNPN and CDR2 SVGIG (reference sequence). The CDR3 region has the DNA TGTGCCTGGAGTGTACTAGCGAACACTGAAGCTTTCTTT. Protein: CAWSVLANTEAFF.

The V call is TRBV20-1, the J call TRBJ2-1; the D gene is possibly TRBD2 (7 bases). This CDR3 comprises 14 residues. The germline V and J ends were trimmed by 3 bases and 3 bases, with 12 bases remaining between them. The V gene's germline CDR1 is DFQATT and CDR2 SNEGSKA (reference sequence). The CDR3 DNA reads TGCAGTGCTAGTCCGGGGGGCCACTACAATGAGCAGTTCTTC. Its translation: CSASPGGHYNEQFF.

The chain is built from TRBV6-5 and TRBJ2-7, with 11 positions matching TRBD1. J was trimmed by 4 bases and V by 4 bases; bases with no gene match: 3. The CDR3 sequence is 14 residues long. Germline-derived CDR1 and CDR2 are MNHEY and SVGAGI. Written as DNA, the CDR3 is TGTGCCAGCAGTTGGGACAGGGGGGGTTACGAGCAGTACTTC. Translating it yields CASSWDRGGYEQYF.

The V gene is TRBV5-1, the J gene TRBJ2-7; D is perhaps TRBD1 (6 bases). Trimming took 0 bases from V and 0 from J, leaving 13 bases between them. CDR1 and CDR2 from the germline V gene are SGHRS and YFSETQ. This CDR3 has 16 residues. CDR3 DNA sequence: TGCGCCAGCAGCTTGGCCTGGGGGCGAGGCTCCTACGAGCAGTACTTC. Protein sequence: CASSLAWGRGSYEQYF.

This clone was counted once. The V and J genes are TRBV3-1 (or the pseudogene TRBV3-2) and TRBJ2-2; 10 nucleotides match TRBD2. This CDR3 is 17 amino acids long. The germline CDR1 and CDR2 sequences are LGHDT and YNNKEL (reference sequence). The ends lost 1 base at V and 6 bases at J; junction bases unmatched: 8. The CDR3 reads CASSQVSLAGVAGELFF. DNA of the CDR3: TGTGCCAGCAGCCAAGTGAGTCTAGCGGGAGTAGCCGGGGAGCTGTTTTTT.

This chain connects TRBV30 to TRBJ1-3; TRBD1 aligns across 8 bases. Unmatched junction bases numbered 2, after V lost 7 bases and J lost 0 bases. From germline, CDR1 is GTSNPN and CDR2 SVGIG (reference sequence). The CDR3 sequence is 13 residues long. CDR3 protein: CASTGVSGNTIYF. The CDR3 coding sequence is TGTGCCTCGACAGGGGTCTCTGGAAACACCATATATTTT.

The chain links TRBV5-4 to TRBJ2-4; 8 bases map to TRBD1. The CDR3 covers 14 residues. Germline assignment: CDR1 SGHNT and CDR2 YYREEE (reference sequence). V lost 4 bases, J lost 3 bases, and 3 bases stayed unmatched. DNA of the CDR3: TGTGCCAGCAGCGCGGACAGGGTCAAAAACATTCAGTACTTC. This sequence encodes CASSADRVKNIQYF.

The CDR3 is CASSPPPGGGGRVAGELFF. As DNA, the CDR3 is TGTGCCAGCAGCCCTCCCCCAGGGGGCGGCGGACGGGTCGCCGGGGAGCTGTTTTTT. The chain joins TRBV28 to TRBJ2-2, with 8 bases identical to TRBD1. Germline V CDR1 and CDR2: MDHEN, SYDVKM. This CDR3 has 19 amino acids. The J segment lost 6 bases and the V segment lost 6 bases, leaving 21 bases of the junction unmatched.

The CDR3 region is CASSAAGATGELFF. CDR3 sequence (DNA): TGTGCCAGCAGCGCCGCAGGGGCCACCGGGGAGCTGTTTTTT. The rearrangement uses TRBV7-2 and TRBJ2-2; D possibly corresponds to TRBD1 (6 bases). Trimming left V 5 bases short and J 4 bases short, with 11 bases between. CDR3 length: 14 amino acids. From germline, CDR1 is SGHTA and CDR2 FQGNSA.

V is TRBV29-1 and J is TRBJ2-7, with 7 bases fitting TRBD2. The CDR3 consists of 11 residues. Per the germline V gene, CDR1 is SQVTM and CDR2 is ANQGSEA. V lost 6 bases, J lost 3 bases, and 2 bases stayed unmatched. CDR3 in amino acids: CSVTSDYEQYF. The CDR3 DNA reads TGCAGCGTCACTAGCGACTACGAGCAGTACTTC.

V usage is TRBV10-2 and J usage is TRBJ2-7; 10 bases fit TRBD2. In germline, CDR1 is WSHSY, CDR2 SAAADI. The CDR3 sequence is 18 residues long. Trimming removed 0 bases from V and 5 bases from J; junction bases left unmatched: 13. In nucleotides, the CDR3 is TGCGCCAGCAGTGAGTCGACTCGGCCTAGCGGGAGCCACAACGAGCAGTACTTC. Residues: CASSESTRPSGSHNEQYF.

The rearrangement uses TRBV11-2 and TRBJ1-2, with D possibly being TRBD1 (6 bases). Germline CDR1 and CDR2: SGHAT and FQNNGV. V was clipped by 1 base and J by 6 bases, with 9 bases between them. The CDR3 covers 13 residues. CDR3 in amino acids: CASSLGNRDGYTF. For the CDR3, the DNA is TGTGCCAGCAGCTTAGGGAACAGGGATGGCTACACCTTC.

V gene TRBV6-5 combines with J gene TRBJ1-1; D is possibly TRBD1 (5 bases). The CDR3 runs 13 residues. Germline CDR1 reads MNHEY; CDR2 reads SVGAGI. The V end lost 5 bases, the J end lost 3 bases, and 10 bases lay between the germline ends. CDR3 amino acids: CASSKGKDTEAFF. As DNA, the CDR3 is TGTGCCAGCAGTAAGGGGAAGGACACTGAAGCTTTCTTT.

The gene calls are TRBV6-1 and TRBJ1-2; D is possibly TRBD1 (5 bases). CDR3 length equals 12 residues. The germline gives CDR1 MNHNS, CDR2 SASEGT. The V end was cut by 3 bases, the J end by 5 bases, with 7 bases between. The CDR3 DNA follows: TGTGCCAGCAGTGAGGGGCGTTATGGCTACACCTTC. It yields the protein CASSEGRYGYTF.

The gene calls are TRBV6-5 and TRBJ1-6, with no clear D. The CDR3 is 15 amino acids. Germline CDR1 and CDR2: MNHEY and SVGAGI. Deletions cut 2 bases from V and 9 bases from J, with 14 bases between. The CDR3 loop is CASSYRTVGGSPLHF. CDR3 nucleotides: TGTGCCAGCAGTTACAGGACTGTCGGCGGTTCACCCCTCCACTTT.